This T cell receptor (beta chain) was retrieved from a study of vaccination and CD4 T cells after COVID-19. Study as a whole: Several convalescent patients had mild and one had severe PCR-confirmed SARS-CoV-2 disease. Cells received overlapping spike peptides from SARS-CoV-2, HCoV-NL63, HCoV-OC43 and HCoV-229E as stimulation.

Noted treatment: roughly 10-day PBMC culture with coronavirus spike peptide pools or control peptides (ViraFEST assay). Negative selection purified CD4+ T cells after 10 days of culture. The study's findings and limits: It was found that, in convalescent patients, 304 of 307 vaccine-specific clones were spike mono-reactive.

To note about this clonotype: Antigen specificity is unknown.

This CDR3 contains 15 residues. Germline CDR1 and CDR2: LNHNV and YYDKDF (reference sequence). With V trimmed by 4 bases and J by 2 bases, 3 bases remained unmatched. The Oncomine TCR Beta short-read assay was what sequenced the DNA obtained from cultured CD4+ T cells. Each CDR3 protein is one row after TCRdb ran MiXCR on the PCR reads. The table has about 23,000 distinct CDR3 sequences, about 54% seen once; the top ten hold around 3%. The clonotype originates from a human donor who had recovered from COVID-19. Source material: CD4+ T cells from blood, cultured in vitro. The genes are TRBV15 and TRBJ2-2; 8 bases fit TRBD1. Written as DNA, the CDR3 is TGTGCCACCAGCACAGACAGGGGTAACACCGGGGAGCTGTTTTTT. Amino acid sequence: CATSTDRGNTGELFF.